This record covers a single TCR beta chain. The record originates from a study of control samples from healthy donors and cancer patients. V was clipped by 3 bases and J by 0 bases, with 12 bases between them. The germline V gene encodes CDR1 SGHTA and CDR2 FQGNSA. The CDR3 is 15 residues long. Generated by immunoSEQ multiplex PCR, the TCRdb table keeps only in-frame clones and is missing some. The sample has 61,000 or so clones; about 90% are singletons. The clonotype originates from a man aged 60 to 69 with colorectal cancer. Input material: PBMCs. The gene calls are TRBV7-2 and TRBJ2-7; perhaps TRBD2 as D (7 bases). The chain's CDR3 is CASSFRRGPSYEQYF. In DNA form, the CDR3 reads TGTGCCAGCAGCTTTCGGCGGGGGCCCTCCTACGAGCAGTACTTC. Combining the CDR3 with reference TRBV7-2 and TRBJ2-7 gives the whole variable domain GAGVSQSPSNKVTEKGKDVELRCDPISGHTALYWYRQSLGQGLEFLIYFQGNSAPDKSGLPSDRFSAERTGGSVSTLTIQRTQQEDSAVYLCASSFRRGPSYEQYFGPGTRLTVT.